A single sample gave rise to the 3 T cell receptor beta chains below, sequenced in a study of cytomegalovirus exposure and HLA in healthy donors. A multiplex PCR was run with 60 Vbeta primers and 13 Jbeta primers. Some clones are missing from TCRdb's copy, which holds only in-frame ones; the method was immunoSEQ multiplex PCR. The sample holds about 130,000 clones, approximately 80% seen once. The sample comprised PBMCs. The receptor set was obtained from a woman in her 40s in good health and CMV-seropositive.

The DNA of the CDR3 is TGCGCCAGCAGCCAGGATTTGACTAGCGGGCCCTCCTACGAGCAGTACTTC. This gives the protein CASSQDLTSGPSYEQYF. J is TRBJ2-7 and V is TRBV4-1; 10 positions match TRBD2. J gave up 0 bases and V 3 bases, and 8 bases lay outside the gene matches. The CDR3 length is 17 residues. The germline gives CDR1 MGHRA, CDR2 YSYEKL.

This chain uses TRBV4-1 with TRBJ1-5, with 7 bases matching TRBD1. Germline CDR1 reads MGHRA; CDR2 reads YSYEKL. J was trimmed by 5 bases and V by 8 bases; bases with no gene match: 12. The CDR3 is made up of 15 amino acids. CDR3 sequence (DNA): TGCGCCAGCGGAGTTATACAGGGGAGTCATCAGCCCCAGCATTTT. It encodes CASGVIQGSHQPQHF.

This clone was seen more than once but under ten times. V gene TRBV19 combines with J gene TRBJ1-1, with D possibly matching TRBD1 (5 bases). Looked up from germline, CDR1 is LNHDA and CDR2 is SQIVND (reference sequence). This CDR3 is built from 14 residues. V was pared by 7 bases and J by 0 bases, with 12 bases between. The CDR3 sequence is CASKGAAMNTEAFF. For the CDR3, the DNA is TGTGCCAGTAAAGGGGCGGCGATGAACACTGAAGCTTTCTTT.